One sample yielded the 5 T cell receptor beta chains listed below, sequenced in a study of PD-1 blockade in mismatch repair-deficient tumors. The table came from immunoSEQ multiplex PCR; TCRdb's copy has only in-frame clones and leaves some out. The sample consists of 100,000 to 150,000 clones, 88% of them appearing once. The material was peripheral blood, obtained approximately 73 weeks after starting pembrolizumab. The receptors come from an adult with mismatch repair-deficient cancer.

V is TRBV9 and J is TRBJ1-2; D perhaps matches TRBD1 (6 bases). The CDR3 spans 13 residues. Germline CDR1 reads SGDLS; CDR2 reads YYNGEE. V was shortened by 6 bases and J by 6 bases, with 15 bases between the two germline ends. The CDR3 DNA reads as TGTGCCAGCAAAAAGACAGGTCTGGATGGCTACACCTTC. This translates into CASKKTGLDGYTF. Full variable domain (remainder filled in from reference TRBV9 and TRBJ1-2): DSGVTQTPKHLITATGQRVTLRCSPRSGDLSVYWYQQSLDQGLQFLIQYYNGEERAKGNILERFSAQQFPDLHSELNLSSLELGDSALYFCASKKTGLDGYTFGSGTRLTVV.

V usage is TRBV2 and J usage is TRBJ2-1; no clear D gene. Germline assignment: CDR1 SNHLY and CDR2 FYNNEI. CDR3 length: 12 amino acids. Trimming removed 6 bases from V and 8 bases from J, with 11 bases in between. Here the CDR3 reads CASSLTPYEQFF. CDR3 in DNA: TGTGCCAGCAGCCTGACCCCATATGAGCAGTTCTTC.

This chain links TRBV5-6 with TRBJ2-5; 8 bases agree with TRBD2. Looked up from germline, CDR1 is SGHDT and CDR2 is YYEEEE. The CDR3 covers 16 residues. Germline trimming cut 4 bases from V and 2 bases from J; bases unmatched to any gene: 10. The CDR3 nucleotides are TGTGCCAGCAGCCAAACGACTAGCGCAAGTCAAGAGACCCAGTACTTC. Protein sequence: CASSQTTSASQETQYF.

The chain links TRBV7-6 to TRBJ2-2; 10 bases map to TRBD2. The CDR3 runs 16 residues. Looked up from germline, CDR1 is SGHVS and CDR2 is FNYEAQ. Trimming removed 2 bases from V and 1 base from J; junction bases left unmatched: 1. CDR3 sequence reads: CASSLLAGENTGELFF. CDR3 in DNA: TGTGCCAGCAGCTTACTAGCGGGGGAGAACACCGGGGAGCTGTTTTTT.

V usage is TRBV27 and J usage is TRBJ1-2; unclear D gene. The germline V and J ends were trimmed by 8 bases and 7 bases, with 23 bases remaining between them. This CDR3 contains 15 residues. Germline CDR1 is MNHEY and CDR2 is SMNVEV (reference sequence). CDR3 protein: CASRTITKGDGGYTF. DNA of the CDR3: TGTGCCAGCCGAACGATTACTAAGGGCGACGGTGGCTACACCTTC.